The 3 T cell receptor beta chains listed next were all sequenced from one sample in a study of blood T cell repertoires in COVID-19. Using immunoSEQ multiplex PCR, the repertoire was profiled, and TCRdb retains in-frame clones only, with some absent. Of more than 200,000 clones detected, 65% to 80% appear once; the ten largest clones hold about 4%. The material sequenced was peripheral blood. These receptors were collected from a middle-aged woman with active or convalescent COVID-19.

This clone has only one observation. The chain links TRBV5-1 to TRBJ2-6; D unclear. Trimming removed 6 bases at V and 2 bases at J, with 6 bases between. CDR1 and CDR2 from the germline V gene are SGHRS and YFSETQ. The CDR3 is 13 amino acids. The CDR3 bases are TGCGCCAGCAAGGAGACTGGGGCCAACGTCCTGACTTTC. Its translation is CASKETGANVLTF.

The V call is TRBV29-1, the J call TRBJ1-1, with D possibly matching TRBD1 (6 bases). From germline, CDR1 is SQVTM and CDR2 ANQGSEA. Between the trimmed V and J ends, which lost 2 bases and 6 bases, there was a span of 7 bases. This CDR3 comprises 11 residues. DNA of the CDR3: TGCAGCGTTGAAAGGGGGTCTGAAGCTTTCTTT. Encoded protein: CSVERGSEAFF.

In its sample, this clone was seen a few times. J is TRBJ1-5 and V is TRBV2; 8 bases are a match to TRBD1. The V segment lost 5 bases and the J segment 7 bases; nucleotides outside the gene matches: 13. Germline lookup yields CDR1 SNHLY and CDR2 FYNNEI. This CDR3 is built from 16 residues. CDR3 nucleotide sequence: TGTGCCAGCAGTACAACGTTGACAGGGGCAAGACAGCCCCAGCATTTT. Protein sequence: CASSTTLTGARQPQHF. Looking up the rest from reference TRBV2 and TRBJ1-5 gives the full variable domain: EPEVTQTPSHQVTQMGQEVILRCVPISNHLYFYWYRQILGQKVEFLVSFYNNEISEKSEIFDDQFSVERPDGSNFTLKIRSTKLEDSAMYFCASSTTLTGARQPQHFGDGTRLSIL.